Below are 15 T cell receptor beta chains sequenced from a single sample in a study of response to subunit inactivated influenza vaccine. From the RT-PCR reads, TCRdb called clonotypes with MiXCR, one entry per CDR3 protein. The data hold around 570,000 distinct CDR3 sequences, with less than 10% observed a single time. The specimen was PBMCs from blood, collected about 23 months after vaccination. The receptors here all came from a man aged 50 to 69 who received an inactivated influenza vaccine.

The chain is built from TRBV20-1 and TRBJ1-4, with 9 bases aligning to TRBD1. The CDR3 covers 19 residues. Germline assignment: CDR1 DFQATT and CDR2 SNEGSKA (reference sequence). Losses at the gene ends were 3 bases for V and 3 bases for J; bases not matched to a gene: 17. The CDR3 bases are TGCAGTGCTAGGGGTCTCCGGGACAGGGTGATTTTTGCTAATGAAAAACTGTTTTTT. Translation gives CSARGLRDRVIFANEKLFF.

This clonotype was observed many times. This chain connects TRBV4-1 to TRBJ1-1; 7 nucleotides match TRBD1. The CDR3 has 15 residues. CDR1 is MGHRA and CDR2 is YSYEKL in the germline V gene. V gave up 11 bases and J gave up 0 bases; unmatched junction bases: 12. The CDR3, as DNA: TGCGCCTCCTTGGGGACAGCAGTCATGAACACTGAAGCTTTCTTT. Protein product: CASLGTAVMNTEAFF.

J is TRBJ1-1 and V is TRBV27; no clear D. The CDR3 contains 10 residues. Germline CDR1 reads MNHEY; CDR2 reads SMNVEV (reference sequence). V lost 5 bases and J 11 bases, leaving 9 bases between the germline ends. This CDR3 is CASSPSGAFF. For the CDR3, the DNA is TGTGCCAGCAGTCCCTCTGGGGCTTTCTTT.

This clonotype has a handful of counts. The chain uses TRBV29-1 and TRBJ2-7, with no clear D. Germline assignment: CDR1 SQVTM and CDR2 ANQGSEA. V was cut by 4 bases and J by 1 base, with 5 bases left in between. The CDR3 extends over 11 amino acids. CDR3 loop: CSVAQSYEQYF. CDR3 DNA sequence: TGCAGCGTTGCACAGTCCTACGAGCAGTACTTC.

This clonotype was seen ten or more times. V gene TRBV12-3 or TRBV12-4 combines with J gene TRBJ1-4; D is unclear. The V end lost 2 bases, the J end lost 8 bases, and 9 bases lay between the germline ends. The CDR3 has 13 residues. The CDR3 loop reads CASSLFGEEKLFF. The DNA of the CDR3 is TGTGCCAGCAGTTTATTTGGGGAGGAAAAACTGTTTTTT.

The V gene is TRBV5-1, the J gene TRBJ2-1; 9 positions agree with TRBD2. Losses at the gene ends were 4 bases for V and 9 bases for J; bases not matched to a gene: 20. This CDR3 is built from 18 residues. The germline CDR1 and CDR2 sequences are SGHRS and YFSETQ. CDR3 coding DNA: TGCGCCAGCAGCACGGGACCAGCGGGGGGACAATTGATTGGTGAGCAGTTCTTC. Translated: CASSTGPAGGQLIGEQFF.

This clonotype was picked up many times. The J gene is TRBJ2-1, the V gene TRBV9, with 8 nucleotides matching TRBD2. The CDR3 has 15 amino acids. Germline values: CDR1 SGDLS, CDR2 YYNGEE. V was pared by 4 bases and J by 0 bases, with 3 bases of the junction left unmatched. The CDR3 nucleotides read TGTGCCAGCAGCATAAGCGGGAGCTCCTACAATGAGCAGTTCTTC. Translation gives CASSISGSSYNEQFF.

This clonotype has only a few counts. The chain has TRBV29-1 and TRBJ2-7, with a possible D match to TRBD1 (5 bases). From germline, CDR1 is SQVTM and CDR2 ANQGSEA. V lost 4 bases and J 0 bases, leaving 13 bases between the germline ends. The CDR3 is 14 residues long. The CDR3 DNA reads as TGCAGCGTTGGTTTAGGGGCGACCTCCTACGAGCAGTACTTC. The encoded protein is CSVGLGATSYEQYF.

The V and J genes are TRBV20-1 and TRBJ1-1, with D possibly being TRBD1 (6 bases). The CDR3 totals 17 residues. From germline, CDR1 is DFQATT and CDR2 SNEGSKA (reference sequence). V lost 1 base, J lost 2 bases, and 20 bases lay in between. CDR3 loop: CSARGGSTGGRNTEAFF. CDR3 in DNA: TGCAGTGCTAGAGGGGGGTCGACGGGGGGGCGCAACACTGAAGCTTTCTTT.

Ten or more counts support this clonotype. The gene calls are TRBV10-3 and TRBJ2-3; no definite D call. Germline V gives CDR1 ENHRY, CDR2 SYGVKD. V was clipped by 4 bases and J by 0 bases, with 14 bases between them. This CDR3 contains 16 residues. The CDR3 reads CAISGYLAHSTDTQYF. The CDR3 DNA sequence: TGTGCCATCAGTGGGTATCTGGCCCATAGCACAGATACGCAGTATTTT.

The J gene is TRBJ2-3, the V gene TRBV6-5; D possibly corresponds to TRBD2 (6 bases). The ends were cut back, 0 bases at V and 2 bases at J, with 12 bases in the middle. CDR3 length: 16 amino acids. Germline values: CDR1 MNHEY, CDR2 SVGAGI. CDR3 protein: CASSYSPGGSTDTQYF. The CDR3 DNA reads as TGTGCCAGCAGTTACTCCCCCGGGGGATCCACAGATACGCAGTATTTT.

This clonotype was detected ten times or more. CDR3 sequence reads: CASSLEQGAPYEQYF. CDR3 DNA: TGTGCCAGCAGCCTCGAACAGGGGGCCCCCTACGAGCAGTACTTC. The V gene is TRBV6-1, the J gene TRBJ2-7; 9 bases are shared with TRBD1. Germline CDR1 is MNHNS and CDR2 is SASEGT. This CDR3 is built from 15 residues. J lost 2 bases, V lost 6 bases, and 8 bases had no gene match.

This clonotype was seen more than once but under ten times. The chain carries TRBV20-1 and TRBJ2-1; 10 bases fit TRBD2. The V segment lost 3 bases and the J segment 8 bases; nucleotides outside the gene matches: 10. The CDR3 has 15 amino acids. Germline CDR1 DFQATT, CDR2 SNEGSKA (reference sequence). The CDR3 reads CSASGAGGPAHEQFF. DNA of the CDR3: TGCAGTGCTAGCGGAGCGGGAGGGCCGGCTCATGAGCAGTTCTTC.

In regard to this clonotype: This may stem from a read error, because a much larger clone lies one nucleotide away. The V gene is TRBV12-3 or TRBV12-4, the J gene TRBJ1-4, with TRBD1 as a possible D gene (5 bases). The CDR3 is 14 amino acids. The CDR3 loop reads CASSLRSGTEKLIF. The CDR3 coding sequence is TGTGCCAGCAGTTTAAGGTCGGGGACGGAAAAACTGATTTTT.

In the case of this clonotype: One end of the junction is discordant with germline, which a read error may explain. The chain couples TRBV20-1 to TRBJ2-3, with 12 nucleotides matching TRBD2. This CDR3 contains 15 residues. Germline assignment: CDR1 DFQATT and CDR2 SNEGSKA (reference sequence). CDR3 coding DNA: TGCAGTGCTAGCCCCCCTAGCGGGAGGGTAGATACGCAGTTTTTT. Translating it yields CSASPPSGRVDTQFF.